This T cell receptor beta chain appears in the sequencing data of a study of blood T cell repertoires in COVID-19. The wider study: There were acute and convalescent COVID-19 samples, and they came from the United States, Italy and Spain. T cells, B-cell-depleted T cells, or PBMCs supplied cDNA or gDNA.

CDR1 is LGHDT, CDR2 YNNKEL, per germline (reference sequence). CDR3 length: 15 amino acids. V lost 4 bases and J 3 bases, leaving 13 bases between the germline ends. Per the original data handling: Cell counts per sample came from amplifying reference gene primers. Generated by immunoSEQ multiplex PCR, the TCRdb table keeps only in-frame clones and is missing some. V, J and clone size are taken as reported in that table, and D and trimming were inferred from the DNA itself. The sample shows 130,000 or so clones, roughly three quarters of them seen only once. This clone was counted a few times. The specimen was peripheral blood. The chain links TRBV3-1 (or the pseudogene TRBV3-2) to TRBJ1-5; D unclear. The receptor comes from a human donor in a cohort sampled during active COVID-19. CDR3 amino acids: CASSPALADNQPQHF. CDR3 nucleotides: TGTGCCAGCAGCCCAGCTCTGGCGGACAATCAGCCCCAGCATTTT.